This T cell receptor (beta chain) is drawn from a study of blood T cells in healthy people across ages. For the second PCR, which ran for about 7 to 11 cycles, a sample-barcoded 5' primer and a J-beta primer mix were used. TCRdb reprocessed the 5' RACE reads with MiXCR, giving one entry per CDR3 protein. This table holds approximately 600,000 distinct CDR3 sequences, about 53% found once. On this clonotype itself: Its antigen remains unidentified.

Findings of the study overall: Both naive CD4+ cell counts and diversity were greater in long-lived donors than in aged donors.

The CDR3 has 16 residues. V was cut by 6 bases and J by 0 bases, with 14 bases left in between. Germline V gene sequence: CDR1 MNHEY, CDR2 SVGAGI. Sequencing was done on a sample of blood. This TCR was sampled from a man aged 55-75 years in good health. V gene TRBV6-5 combines with J gene TRBJ2-2; weak D call: TRBD2 (5 bases). DNA for the CDR3: TGTGCCAGCAGAAACTCACGGGGATCGAACACCGGGGAGCTGTTTTTT. Translation: CASRNSRGSNTGELFF.